The clone carrying this T cell receptor (beta chain) was observed at least ten times. The target antigen is unknown. The data originate from a study of early T cells in non-severe SARS-CoV-2 infection. Study details: Bulk RNA taken from unsorted whole blood was sequenced, leaving chains unpaired.

There are 14 residues in the CDR3. CDR1 KGHSH and CDR2 LQKENI come from the germline V gene. V was cut by 1 base and J by 7 bases, with 14 bases left in between. Study-level points and caveats: The matching step, a VDJdb search, favored anti-spike CD8 responses and missed private and CD4 specificities.

Molecules of cDNA were individually given unique molecular identifiers that were attached to them. Each CDR3 protein is one row after TCRdb ran MiXCR on the 5' RACE reads. The sample holds about 60,000 distinct CDR3 sequences, approximately 9% seen once. The specimen was whole blood. The origin of this receptor is an adult who was a healthcare worker with PCR-confirmed SARS-CoV-2 infection or an uninfected control (not recorded which). The chain employs TRBV18 and TRBJ2-7; possible D gene TRBD2, 5 bases. CDR3 sequence reads: CASSPLDGPGEQYF. Here the CDR3 DNA reads TGTGCCAGCTCACCACTGGACGGCCCGGGGGAGCAGTACTTC.